This passage covers 19 T cell receptor beta chains from one sample sequenced in a study of shared clonotypes between healthy human individuals. Data came from immunoSEQ multiplex PCR; TCRdb stores just in-frame clones and leaves some out. The sample gives 1.6 million or so clones, over 95% of which show up once; 0.95% to 1.5% is in the top ten. The sequencing input was naive CD4+ T cells sorted from blood. Stated subset: CD45RA+ positively selected. Receptor source: a man aged 25 to 45 in good health.

The chain has TRBV6-1 and TRBJ2-6; D unclear. V was cut by 0 bases and J by 4 bases, with 7 bases left in between. This CDR3 is built from 15 residues. The germline CDR1 and CDR2 sequences are MNHNS and SASEGT. The DNA of the CDR3 is TGTGCCAGCAGTGAAGCTGCTTACGGGGCCAACGTCCTGACTTTC. This encodes CASSEAAYGANVLTF.

This chain links TRBV4-3 with TRBJ2-1; D perhaps matches TRBD1 (6 bases). This CDR3 spans 13 amino acids. Trimming removed 4 bases at V and 7 bases at J, with 11 bases between. The V gene's germline CDR1 is LGHNA and CDR2 YSLEER. The CDR3, as DNA: TGCGCCAGCAGCCGGGGGCCTGGGAATGAGCAGTTCTTC. This sequence encodes CASSRGPGNEQFF.

The rearrangement uses TRBV5-6 and TRBJ1-2; maybe TRBD1 (5 bases). The CDR3 length is 15 residues. With 5 bases removed from V and 4 bases from J, the gap between germline ends came to 18 bases. Per germline, CDR1 SGHDT and CDR2 YYEEEE. CDR3 sequence reads: CASRKTGGDAYGYTF. CDR3 DNA: TGTGCCAGCAGAAAAACAGGCGGGGACGCCTATGGCTACACCTTC.

The genes are TRBV28 and TRBJ2-3; 8 positions agree with TRBD1. Germline CDR1 reads MDHEN; CDR2 reads SYDVKM. The CDR3 sequence is 15 residues long. V lost 8 bases and J lost 2; bases outside the gene matches: 9. CDR3: CASLAWTGPTDTQYF. CDR3 sequence (DNA): TGTGCCAGCTTAGCTTGGACAGGGCCCACAGATACGCAGTATTTT. The full variable domain, completed using reference TRBV28 and TRBJ2-3, is DVKVTQSSRYLVKRTGEKVFLECVQDMDHENMFWYRQDPGLGLRLIYFSYDVKMKEKGDIPEGYSVSREKKERFSLILESASTNQTSMYLCASLAWTGPTDTQYFGPGTRLTVL.

The CDR3 coding sequence is TGTGCCAGCAGCTACCGCCACCTTAGCAATCAGCCCCAGCATTTT. This gives the protein CASSYRHLSNQPQHF. This chain joins TRBV5-6 and TRBJ1-5, with D hard to call. Germline values: CDR1 SGHDT, CDR2 YYEEEE. V shed 3 bases and J shed 0 bases, with 10 bases lying between them. The CDR3 is 15 amino acids.

This sequence joins TRBV4-1 and TRBJ2-3; 7 positions agree with TRBD1. Germline values: CDR1 MGHRA, CDR2 YSYEKL. The CDR3 spans 15 residues. V lost 2 bases to trimming and J lost 3 bases; unmatched junction nucleotides: 5. The CDR3 DNA reads as TGCGCCAGCAGCCAATACAGCAGGGGGACAGATACGCAGTATTTT. As protein: CASSQYSRGTDTQYF.

The chain combines TRBV5-8 with TRBJ1-5; no clear D gene. Germline V gene sequence: CDR1 SGHTS, CDR2 YDEGEE. Deletions cut 5 bases from V and 2 bases from J, with 14 bases between. The CDR3 loop spans 15 amino acids. CDR3: CASSSAPLGNQPQHF. In DNA, the CDR3 is TGTGCCAGCAGTTCTGCTCCGCTGGGCAATCAGCCCCAGCATTTT.

The chain carries TRBV14 and TRBJ2-5; D may be TRBD1 or TRBD2 (5 bases each). Germline CDR1 is SGHDN and CDR2 is FVKESK. The CDR3 contains 15 residues. Trimming pared 6 bases from V and 1 base from J, leaving 15 bases between. The CDR3 protein is CASSPRLGAQETQYF. The CDR3 region has the DNA TGTGCCAGCAGTCCAAGACTCGGGGCCCAAGAGACCCAGTACTTC.

This clone showed up just once. V gene TRBV11-2 combines with J gene TRBJ2-2, with D hard to call. This CDR3 is built from 13 residues. CDR1 is SGHAT and CDR2 is FQNNGV in the germline V gene. V was trimmed by 3 bases and J by 4 bases, leaving 6 bases between them. The DNA of the CDR3 is TGTGCCAGCAGCTTTACCGCCACCGGGGAGCTGTTTTTT. The encoded protein is CASSFTATGELFF.

DNA for the CDR3: TGTGCCAGCAGGGGGTATTCGAACACCGGGGAGCTGTTTTTT. Translation: CASRGYSNTGELFF. This chain uses TRBV6-1 with TRBJ2-2; D ambiguous. Germline V gives CDR1 MNHNS, CDR2 SASEGT. The CDR3 is made up of 14 amino acids. Trimming cost V 6 bases and J 0 bases, with 8 bases left between them.

This chain joins TRBV11-2 and TRBJ1-5; possibly TRBD1 for D (6 bases). This CDR3 is built from 13 residues. V lost 6 bases to trimming and J lost 4 bases, with 10 bases between them. CDR1 and CDR2 (germline): SGHAT, FQNNGV. The CDR3 sequence: CASRGQGNQPQHF. The CDR3 DNA sequence: TGTGCCAGCAGAGGGCAGGGGAATCAGCCCCAGCATTTT.

The V and J genes are TRBV25-1 and TRBJ2-5; D not certain. Per the germline V gene, CDR1 is MGHDK and CDR2 is SYGVNS. The CDR3 extends over 14 amino acids. Trimming stripped 0 bases from V and 1 base from J, with 6 bases between. CDR3: CASSEYRSQETQYF. CDR3 sequence (DNA): TGTGCCAGCAGTGAATACAGGTCCCAAGAGACCCAGTACTTC.

On this clone itself: Other DNA variants within this sample encode the same CDR3. This sequence joins TRBV7-9 and TRBJ1-5, with D hard to call. There are 12 residues in the CDR3. V lost 8 bases and J lost 4, with 9 bases in between. Germline CDR1 and CDR2: SEHNR and FQNEAQ (reference sequence). The CDR3 DNA sequence: TGTGCCAGCTCAGCGGGAAATCAGCCCCAGCATTTT. Protein: CASSAGNQPQHF.

The rearrangement links TRBV19 to TRBJ2-5; a possible D gene is TRBD2 (5 bases). The CDR3 spans 15 residues. Germline V CDR1 and CDR2: LNHDA, SQIVND (reference sequence). V dropped 7 bases and J dropped 4 bases, with 19 bases sitting between them. In DNA, the CDR3 is TGTGCCAGTACCTTGGACGGGGTAAAAGGAGAGACCCAGTACTTC. Its translation: CASTLDGVKGETQYF.

The rearrangement uses TRBV7-3 and TRBJ2-3; a weak D match, TRBD1 (6 bases). Deletions cut 5 bases from V and 6 bases from J, with 12 bases between. Germline assignment: CDR1 SGHTA and CDR2 FQGTGA. The CDR3 is made up of 13 amino acids. As DNA, the CDR3 is TGTGCCAGCAGCCCCACAGGGCCCGATACGCAGTATTTT. The encoded protein is CASSPTGPDTQYF.

J is TRBJ1-1 and V is TRBV5-5; D not resolved. The CDR3 length is 13 residues. Trimming removed 1 base at V and 4 bases at J, with 8 bases between. CDR1 and CDR2 (germline): SGHKS, YYEKEE (reference sequence). The CDR3 loop reads CASSLRGSTEAFF. CDR3 nucleotides: TGTGCCAGCAGCTTGAGAGGGAGCACTGAAGCTTTCTTT. The complete variable domain, with remaining parts taken from reference TRBV5-5 and TRBJ1-1, reads DAGVTQSPTHLIKTRGQQVTLRCSPISGHKSVSWYQQVLGQGPQFIFQYYEKEERGRGNFPDRFSARQFPNYSSELNVNALLLGDSALYLCASSLRGSTEAFFGQGTRLTVV.

The V and J genes are TRBV18 and TRBJ2-1; D remains unclear. The CDR3 has 16 amino acids. CDR1 is KGHSH, CDR2 LQKENI, per germline. The ends were cut back, 0 bases at V and 3 bases at J, with 12 bases in the middle. The CDR3 spells CASSPPQLLNYNEQFF. The CDR3 DNA is TGTGCCAGCTCACCACCGCAGCTACTAAACTACAATGAGCAGTTCTTC.

The rearrangement links TRBV9 to TRBJ1-3; D gene unclear. Germline-derived CDR1 and CDR2 are SGDLS and YYNGEE. Trimming took off 0 bases at V and 4 bases at J, with 8 bases between the two ends. This CDR3 is 14 amino acids long. CDR3 amino acids: CASSVGQKGNTIYF. The CDR3 nucleotides are TGTGCCAGCAGCGTAGGGCAGAAAGGAAACACCATATATTTT.

The chain carries TRBV19 and TRBJ2-7; 7 nucleotides line up with TRBD2. The V gene end was trimmed by 4 bases and the J gene end by 3 bases; junction bases not matched to a gene: 6. The CDR3 totals 14 residues. Germline values: CDR1 LNHDA, CDR2 SQIVND (reference sequence). In nucleotides, the CDR3 is TGTGCCAGTAGTACCGGCGGGGAGGGCTACGAGCAGTACTTC. It yields the protein CASSTGGEGYEQYF.